The clone carrying this TCR beta chain has a single count. The record originates from a study of STAT5B mutations in CD4+ large granular lymphocyte leukemia. Assay: immunoSEQ multiplex PCR; the TCRdb copy retains only in-frame clones and omits some. The sample contains about 20,000 clones, 60% to 80% of which appear only once. Per the germline V gene, CDR1 is KGHSH and CDR2 is LQKENI. This CDR3 is built from 12 residues. Trimming took off 8 bases at V and 6 bases at J, with 13 bases between the two ends. The chain is built from TRBV18 and TRBJ1-2; D ambiguous. The clonotype comes from a human donor in good health. Sequenced material: CD4+ T cells from blood buffy coats. This chain's CDR3 is CASGDGANGYTF. CDR3 in DNA: TGTGCCAGCGGGGATGGCGCGAATGGCTACACCTTC.